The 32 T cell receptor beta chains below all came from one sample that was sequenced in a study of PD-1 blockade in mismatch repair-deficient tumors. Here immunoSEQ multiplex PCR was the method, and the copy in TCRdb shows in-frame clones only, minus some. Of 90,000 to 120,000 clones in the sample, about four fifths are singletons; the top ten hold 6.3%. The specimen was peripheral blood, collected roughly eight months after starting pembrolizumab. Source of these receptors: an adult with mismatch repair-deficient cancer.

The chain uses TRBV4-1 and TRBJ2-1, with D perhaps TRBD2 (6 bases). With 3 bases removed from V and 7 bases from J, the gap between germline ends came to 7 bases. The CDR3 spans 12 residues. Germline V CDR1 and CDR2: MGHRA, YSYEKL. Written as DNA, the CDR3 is TGCGCCAGCAGCCAGGGAGGAAATGAGCAGTTCTTC. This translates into CASSQGGNEQFF.

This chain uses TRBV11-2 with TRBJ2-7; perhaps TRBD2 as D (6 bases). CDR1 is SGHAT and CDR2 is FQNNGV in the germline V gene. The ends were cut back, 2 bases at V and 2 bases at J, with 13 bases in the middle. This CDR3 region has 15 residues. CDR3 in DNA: TGTGCCAGCAGCTTAATTGGTGGCGGGACCTACGAGCAGTACTTC. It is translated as CASSLIGGGTYEQYF.

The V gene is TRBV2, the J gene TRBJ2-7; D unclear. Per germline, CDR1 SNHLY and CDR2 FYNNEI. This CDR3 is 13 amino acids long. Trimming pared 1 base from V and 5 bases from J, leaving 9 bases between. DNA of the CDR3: TGTGCCAGCAGTGAAGAAAACACCAACGAGCAGTACTTC. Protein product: CASSEENTNEQYF. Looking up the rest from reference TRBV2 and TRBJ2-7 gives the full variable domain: EPEVTQTPSHQVTQMGQEVILRCVPISNHLYFYWYRQILGQKVEFLVSFYNNEISEKSEIFDDQFSVERPDGSNFTLKIRSTKLEDSAMYFCASSEENTNEQYFGPGTRLTVT.

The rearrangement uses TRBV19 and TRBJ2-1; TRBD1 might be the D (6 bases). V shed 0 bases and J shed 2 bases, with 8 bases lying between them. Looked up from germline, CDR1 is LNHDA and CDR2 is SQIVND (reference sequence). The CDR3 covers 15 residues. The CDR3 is CASSIEGATYNEQFF. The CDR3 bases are TGTGCCAGTAGTATAGAGGGGGCTACCTACAATGAGCAGTTCTTC.

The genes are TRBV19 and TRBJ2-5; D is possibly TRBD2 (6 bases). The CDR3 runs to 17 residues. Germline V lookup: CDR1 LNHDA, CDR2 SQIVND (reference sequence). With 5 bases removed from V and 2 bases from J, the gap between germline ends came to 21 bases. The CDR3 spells CASSPPPRLGLQETQYF. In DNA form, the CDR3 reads TGTGCCAGTAGTCCGCCCCCCCGACTAGGGTTACAAGAGACCCAGTACTTC.

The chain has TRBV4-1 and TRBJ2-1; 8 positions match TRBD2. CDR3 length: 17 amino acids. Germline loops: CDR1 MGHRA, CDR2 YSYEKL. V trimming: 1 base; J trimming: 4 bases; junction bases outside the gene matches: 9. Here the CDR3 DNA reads TGCGCCAGCAGCCAAGTTGTTAGCGGGACGTTTTACAATGAGCAGTTCTTC. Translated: CASSQVVSGTFYNEQFF.

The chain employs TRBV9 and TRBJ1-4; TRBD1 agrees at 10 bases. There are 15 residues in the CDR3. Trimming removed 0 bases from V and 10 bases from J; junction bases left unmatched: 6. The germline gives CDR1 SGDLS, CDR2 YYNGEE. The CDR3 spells CASSVGDRGPRKLFF. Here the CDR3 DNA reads TGTGCCAGCAGCGTAGGAGACAGGGGGCCACGAAAACTGTTTTTT. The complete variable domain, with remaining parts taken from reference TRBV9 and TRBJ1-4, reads DSGVTQTPKHLITATGQRVTLRCSPRSGDLSVYWYQQSLDQGLQFLIQYYNGEERAKGNILERFSAQQFPDLHSELNLSSLELGDSALYFCASSVGDRGPRKLFFGSGTQLSVL.

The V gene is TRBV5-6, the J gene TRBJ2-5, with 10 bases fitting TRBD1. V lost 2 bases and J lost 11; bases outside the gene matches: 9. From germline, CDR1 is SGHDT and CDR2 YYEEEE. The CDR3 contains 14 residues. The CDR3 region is CASSFGTGDREQYF. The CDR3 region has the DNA TGTGCCAGCAGCTTCGGGACAGGGGACCGGGAGCAGTACTTC.

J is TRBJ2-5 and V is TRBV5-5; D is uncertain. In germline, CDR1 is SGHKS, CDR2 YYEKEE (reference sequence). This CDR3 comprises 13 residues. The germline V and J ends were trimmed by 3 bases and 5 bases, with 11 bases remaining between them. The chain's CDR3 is CASSSPGFETQYF. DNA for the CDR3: TGTGCCAGCAGCTCCCCGGGTTTTGAGACCCAGTACTTC.

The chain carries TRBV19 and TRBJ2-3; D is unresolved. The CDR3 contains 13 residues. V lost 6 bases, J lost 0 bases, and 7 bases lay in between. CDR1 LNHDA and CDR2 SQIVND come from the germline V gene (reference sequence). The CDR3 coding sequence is TGTGCCAGTAGGATGACTAGCACAGATACGCAGTATTTT. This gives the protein CASRMTSTDTQYF.

The CDR3 DNA sequence: TGTGCCAGCAGCTTGTTAGCGGGAGTTACCACAGATACGCAGTATTTT. Residues: CASSLLAGVTTDTQYF. The J gene is TRBJ2-3, the V gene TRBV13, with TRBD2 matching over 9 bases. Germline lookup yields CDR1 PRHDT and CDR2 FYEKMQ (reference sequence). V dropped 3 bases and J dropped 2; count of bases not matched to a gene: 6. The CDR3 covers 16 residues.

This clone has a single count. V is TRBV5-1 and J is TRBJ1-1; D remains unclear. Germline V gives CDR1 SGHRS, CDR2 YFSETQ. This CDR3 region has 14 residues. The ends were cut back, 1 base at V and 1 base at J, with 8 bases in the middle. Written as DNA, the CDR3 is TGCGCCAGCAGCTTGTACACTCAGAACACTGAAGCTTTCTTT. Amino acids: CASSLYTQNTEAFF.

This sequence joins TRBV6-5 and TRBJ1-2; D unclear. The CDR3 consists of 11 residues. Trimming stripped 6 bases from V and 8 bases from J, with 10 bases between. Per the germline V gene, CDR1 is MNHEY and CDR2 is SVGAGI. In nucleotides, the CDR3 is TGTGCCAGCAGAAACGGCGGGGGCTACACCTTC. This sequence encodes CASRNGGGYTF.

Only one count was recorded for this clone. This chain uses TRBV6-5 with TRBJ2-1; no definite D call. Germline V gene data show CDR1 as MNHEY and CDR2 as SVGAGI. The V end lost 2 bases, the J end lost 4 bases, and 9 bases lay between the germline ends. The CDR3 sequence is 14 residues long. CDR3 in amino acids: CASSYGTGYNEQFF. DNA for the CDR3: TGTGCCAGCAGTTACGGTACCGGGTACAATGAGCAGTTCTTC.

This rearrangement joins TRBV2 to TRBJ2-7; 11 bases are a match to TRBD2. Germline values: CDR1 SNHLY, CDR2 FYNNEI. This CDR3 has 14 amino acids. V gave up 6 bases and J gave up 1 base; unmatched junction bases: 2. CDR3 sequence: CASSWTSGSYEQYF. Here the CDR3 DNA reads TGTGCCAGCAGCTGGACTAGCGGGTCCTACGAGCAGTACTTC. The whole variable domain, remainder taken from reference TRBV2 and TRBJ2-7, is EPEVTQTPSHQVTQMGQEVILRCVPISNHLYFYWYRQILGQKVEFLVSFYNNEISEKSEIFDDQFSVERPDGSNFTLKIRSTKLEDSAMYFCASSWTSGSYEQYFGPGTRLTVT.

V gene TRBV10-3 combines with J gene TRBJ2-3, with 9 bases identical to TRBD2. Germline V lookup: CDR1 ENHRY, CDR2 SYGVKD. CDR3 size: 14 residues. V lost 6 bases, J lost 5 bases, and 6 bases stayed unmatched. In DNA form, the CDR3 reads TGTGCCATCAGAGATAGCGGGAGTGGAGATACGCAGTATTTT. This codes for CAIRDSGSGDTQYF.

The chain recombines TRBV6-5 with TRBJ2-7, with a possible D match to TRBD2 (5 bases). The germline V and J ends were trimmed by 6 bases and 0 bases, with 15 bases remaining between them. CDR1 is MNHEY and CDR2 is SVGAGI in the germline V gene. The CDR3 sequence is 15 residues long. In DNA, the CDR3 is TGTGCCAGCAGCTCCTTAGCGACCAGCTCCTACGAGCAGTACTTC. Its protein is CASSSLATSSYEQYF.

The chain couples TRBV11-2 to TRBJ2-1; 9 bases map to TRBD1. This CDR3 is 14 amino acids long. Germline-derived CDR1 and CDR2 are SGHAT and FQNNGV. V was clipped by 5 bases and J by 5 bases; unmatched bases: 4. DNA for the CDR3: TGTGCCAGCAGCCTCCGGACAGGGGACAATGAGCAGTTCTTC. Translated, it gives CASSLRTGDNEQFF.

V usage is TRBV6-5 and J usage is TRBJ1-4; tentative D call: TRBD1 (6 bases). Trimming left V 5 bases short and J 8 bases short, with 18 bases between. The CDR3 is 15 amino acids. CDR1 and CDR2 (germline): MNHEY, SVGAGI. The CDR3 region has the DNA TGTGCCAGCAGTCGTACAGGGTTACCCACCGAAAAACTGTTTTTT. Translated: CASSRTGLPTEKLFF.

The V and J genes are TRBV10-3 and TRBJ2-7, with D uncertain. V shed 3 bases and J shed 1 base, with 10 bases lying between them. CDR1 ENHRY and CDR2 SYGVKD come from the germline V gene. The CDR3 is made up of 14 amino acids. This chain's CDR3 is CAISDRGQSYEQYF. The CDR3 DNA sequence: TGTGCCATCAGTGATCGAGGTCAGTCCTACGAGCAGTACTTC.

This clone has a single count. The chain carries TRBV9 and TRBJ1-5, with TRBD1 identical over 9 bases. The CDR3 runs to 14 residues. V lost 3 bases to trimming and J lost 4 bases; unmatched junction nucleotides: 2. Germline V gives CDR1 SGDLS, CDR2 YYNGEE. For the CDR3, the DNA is TGTGCCAGCAGCGCGGGGACAGGGAATCAGCCCCAGCATTTT. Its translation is CASSAGTGNQPQHF. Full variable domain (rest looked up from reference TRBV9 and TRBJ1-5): DSGVTQTPKHLITATGQRVTLRCSPRSGDLSVYWYQQSLDQGLQFLIQYYNGEERAKGNILERFSAQQFPDLHSELNLSSLELGDSALYFCASSAGTGNQPQHFGDGTRLSIL.

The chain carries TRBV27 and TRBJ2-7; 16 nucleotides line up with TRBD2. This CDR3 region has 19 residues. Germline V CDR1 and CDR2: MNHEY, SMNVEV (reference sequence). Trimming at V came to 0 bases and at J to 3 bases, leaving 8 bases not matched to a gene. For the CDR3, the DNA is TGTGCCAGCAGTTTATCGGGGGGGACTAGCGGGAGGGCTCGCTACGAGCAGTACTTC. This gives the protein CASSLSGGTSGRARYEQYF.

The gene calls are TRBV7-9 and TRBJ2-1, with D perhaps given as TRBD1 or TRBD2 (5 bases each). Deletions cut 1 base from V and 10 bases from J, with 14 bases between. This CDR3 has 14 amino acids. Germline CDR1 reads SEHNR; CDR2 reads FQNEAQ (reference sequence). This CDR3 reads CASSLVIRGDEQFF. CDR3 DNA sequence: TGTGCCAGCAGCTTAGTTATTAGGGGAGACGAGCAGTTCTTC.

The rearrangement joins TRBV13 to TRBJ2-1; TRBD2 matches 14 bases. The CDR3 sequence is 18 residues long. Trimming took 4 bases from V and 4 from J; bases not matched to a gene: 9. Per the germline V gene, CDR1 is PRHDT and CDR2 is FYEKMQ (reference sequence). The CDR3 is CASSSGTSGSHLYNEQFF. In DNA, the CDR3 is TGTGCCAGCAGCTCCGGGACTAGCGGGAGCCACTTATACAATGAGCAGTTCTTC. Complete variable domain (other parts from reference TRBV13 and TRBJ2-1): AAGVIQSPRHLIKEKRETATLKCYPIPRHDTVYWYQQGPGQDPQFLISFYEKMQSDKGSIPDRFSAQQFSDYHSELNMSSLELGDSALYFCASSSGTSGSHLYNEQFFGPGTRLTVL.

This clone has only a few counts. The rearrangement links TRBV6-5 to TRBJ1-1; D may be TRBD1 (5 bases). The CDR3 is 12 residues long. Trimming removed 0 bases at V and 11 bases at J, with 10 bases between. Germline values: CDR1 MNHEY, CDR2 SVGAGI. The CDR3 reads CASSYSEGYAFF. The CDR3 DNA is TGTGCCAGCAGTTACTCGGAGGGGTATGCTTTCTTT.

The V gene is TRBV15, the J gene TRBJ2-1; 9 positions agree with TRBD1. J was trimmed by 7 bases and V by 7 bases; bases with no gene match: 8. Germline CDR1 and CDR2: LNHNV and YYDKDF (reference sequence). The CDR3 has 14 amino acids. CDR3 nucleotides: TGTGCCACCACCCGGGACAGGGTATTTAATGAGCAGTTCTTC. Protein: CATTRDRVFNEQFF.

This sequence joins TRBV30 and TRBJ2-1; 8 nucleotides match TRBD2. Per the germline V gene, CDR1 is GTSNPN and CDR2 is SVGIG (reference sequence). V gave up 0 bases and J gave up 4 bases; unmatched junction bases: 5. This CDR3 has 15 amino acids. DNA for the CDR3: TGTGCCTGGAGTGTAGGGGCGGGAGGATACAATGAGCAGTTCTTC. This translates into CAWSVGAGGYNEQFF.

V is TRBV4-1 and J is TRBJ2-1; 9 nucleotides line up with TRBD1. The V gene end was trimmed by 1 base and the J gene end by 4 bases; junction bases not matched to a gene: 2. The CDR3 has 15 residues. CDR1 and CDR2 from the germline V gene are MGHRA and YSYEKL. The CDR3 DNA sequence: TGCGCCAGCAGCCAAGGGGACAGGGTTTACAATGAGCAGTTCTTC. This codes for CASSQGDRVYNEQFF.

CDR3: CASSSQTSGFDEQYF. CDR3 nucleotide sequence: TGCGCCAGCAGTAGTCAGACTAGCGGGTTCGACGAGCAGTACTTC. This chain connects TRBV4-3 to TRBJ2-7; 10 bases align to TRBD2. The CDR3 consists of 15 residues. Germline V gene data show CDR1 as LGHNA and CDR2 as YSLEER. V shed 6 bases, J shed 5 bases, and the junction held 10 bases outside the gene matches.

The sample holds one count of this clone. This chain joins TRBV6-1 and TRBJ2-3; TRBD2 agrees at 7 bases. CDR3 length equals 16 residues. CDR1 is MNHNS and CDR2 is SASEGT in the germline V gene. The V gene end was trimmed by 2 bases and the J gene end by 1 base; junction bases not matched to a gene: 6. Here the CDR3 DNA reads TGTGCCAGCAGTGAAAGGGGAGGGATAGGCACAGATACGCAGTATTTT. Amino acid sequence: CASSERGGIGTDTQYF.

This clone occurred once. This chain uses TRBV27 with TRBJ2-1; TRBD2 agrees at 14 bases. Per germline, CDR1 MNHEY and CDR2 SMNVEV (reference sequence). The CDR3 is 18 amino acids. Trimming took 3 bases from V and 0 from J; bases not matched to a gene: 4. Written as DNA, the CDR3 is TGTGCCAGCAGTTTGGGACTAGCGGGAGAAAGCTCCTACAATGAGCAGTTCTTC. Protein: CASSLGLAGESSYNEQFF.

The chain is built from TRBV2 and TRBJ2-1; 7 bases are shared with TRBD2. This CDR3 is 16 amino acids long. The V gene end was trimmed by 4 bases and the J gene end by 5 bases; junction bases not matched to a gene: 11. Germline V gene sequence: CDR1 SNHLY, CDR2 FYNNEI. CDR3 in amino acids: CASSARTSSTHNEQFF. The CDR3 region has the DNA TGTGCCAGCAGTGCTCGGACTAGTAGTACCCACAATGAGCAGTTCTTC.